This is a list of T cell receptor beta chains from one sample in a study of T cell responses to AZD1222 COVID-19 vaccine. Here immunoSEQ multiplex PCR was the method, and the copy in TCRdb shows in-frame clones only, minus some. The sample carries fewer than 55,000 clones, roughly 84% recorded once. The starting material was peripheral blood, obtained on day 0 of MenACWY control vaccination. These receptors were taken from an adult in good health. Both conserved end residues are part of each CDR3. The D gene is left open where the match is weak. Size is omitted from some rows. Given values are once, few, many or a class for expanded clones.

.	TRBV29-1	.	TRBJ1-1	CSVGQGSGTEAFF	TGCAGCGTGGGCCAGGGGTCGGGCACTGAAGCTTTCTTT
.	TRBV18	TRBD1	TRBJ1-4	CASSPTTGVGKLFF	TGTGCCAGCTCACCGACGACAGGGGTCGGGAAACTGTTTTTT
.	TRBV19	.	TRBJ1-2	CASSKTEYGYTF	TGTGCCAGTAGTAAAACGGAATATGGCTACACCTTC
.	TRBV2	.	TRBJ2-3	CASSTPAWDTQYF	TGTGCCAGCAGTACCCCTGCATGGGATACGCAGTATTTT
.	TRBV30	.	TRBJ1-2	CAWRATGNYGYTF	TGTGCCTGGAGAGCTACCGGGAACTATGGCTACACCTTC
.	TRBV7-6	.	TRBJ1-1	CASSLTRDTNTEAFF	TGTGCCAGCAGCCTGACCCGGGACACAAACACTGAAGCTTTCTTT
.	TRBV4-1	.	TRBJ1-4	CASSPTPATNEKLFF	TGCGCCAGCAGCCCAACGCCCGCAACTAATGAAAAACTGTTTTTT
.	TRBV7-2	TRBD2	TRBJ2-1	CASSQLSGNSYNEQFF	TGTGCCAGCAGCCAGCTAAGCGGGAACTCCTACAATGAGCAGTTCTTC
.	TRBV13	.	TRBJ2-7	CASSLDASQGFGEQYF	TGTGCCAGCAGCTTAGACGCCTCCCAGGGGTTTGGGGAGCAGTACTTC
.	TRBV12-3/TRBV12-4	.	TRBJ1-2	CASTTGINYGYTF	TGTGCCAGCACTACAGGGATAAACTATGGCTACACCTTC
.	TRBV30	.	TRBJ1-5	CAWSSWGSEASQPQHF	TGTGCCTGGAGTTCGTGGGGCTCAGAGGCCAGCCAGCCCCAGCATTTT
.	TRBV7-8	.	TRBJ1-5	CASSPSFSQPQHF	TGTGCCAGCAGCCCCAGTTTTAGTCAGCCCCAGCATTTT
.	TRBV30	.	TRBJ1-3	CAWRQFGGSGNTIYF	TGTGCCTGGAGGCAATTCGGGGGCTCTGGAAACACCATATATTTT
.	TRBV28	.	TRBJ2-1	CASSLSKGMSYNEQFF	TGTGCCAGCAGTCTTAGTAAGGGTATGTCCTACAATGAGCAGTTCTTC
.	TRBV28	.	TRBJ1-1	CASSSRDETFF	TGTGCCAGCAGTTCGAGGGACGAAACTTTCTTT
once	TRBV5-4	TRBD2	TRBJ2-1	CASSPPSGNTYNEQFF	TGTGCCAGCAGCCCACCTAGCGGAAACACCTACAATGAGCAGTTCTTC
.	TRBV5-6	TRBD1	TRBJ1-5	CASSSTGVQPQHF	TGTGCCAGCAGCTCTACAGGGGTTCAGCCCCAGCATTTT
.	TRBV28	.	TRBJ1-1	CASIPGGRTEAFF	TGTGCCAGCATCCCCGGGGGGAGGACTGAAGCTTTCTTT
.	TRBV28	TRBD2	TRBJ2-3	CASWGGGDTQYF	TGTGCCAGTTGGGGGGGAGGAGATACGCAGTATTTT
.	TRBV4-2	TRBD2	TRBJ2-5	CASSQRAAGSGGFQETQYF	TGTGCCAGCAGCCAAAGAGCGGCGGGTAGCGGGGGATTCCAAGAGACCCAGTACTTC
.	TRBV5-1	.	TRBJ1-2	CASSLESPTSYGYTF	TGCGCCAGCAGCTTGGAGTCTCCGACCTCCTATGGCTACACCTTC
.	TRBV27	.	TRBJ1-1	CASSMRARSTEAFF	TGTGCCAGCAGCATGAGGGCCAGGAGCACTGAAGCTTTCTTT
.	TRBV20-1	.	TRBJ2-5	CSATAKETQYF	TGCAGTGCTACCGCAAAAGAGACCCAGTACTTC
.	TRBV30	.	TRBJ1-3	CAWSNGLGGNTIYF	TGTGCCTGGAGTAACGGATTGGGTGGAAACACCATATATTTT
.	TRBV10-3	.	TRBJ2-7	CAISDYQGSYEQYF	TGTGCCATCAGTGATTATCAGGGCTCCTACGAGCAGTACTTC
.	TRBV28	.	TRBJ2-2	CASSTPTGELFF	TGTGCCAGCAGTACCCCGACCGGGGAGCTGTTTTTT
.	TRBV6-6	.	TRBJ1-1	CASSLFGTSEAFF	TGTGCCAGCAGTCTTTTCGGGACATCTGAAGCTTTCTTT
.	TRBV2	.	TRBJ1-5	CASRPGELNQPQHF	TGTGCCAGCAGGCCGGGGGAGCTCAATCAGCCCCAGCATTTT
.	TRBV7-3	.	TRBJ2-7	CASSYWARQAPSYEQYF	TGTGCCAGCAGCTACTGGGCCCGACAAGCCCCCTCCTACGAGCAGTACTTC
.	TRBV18	.	TRBJ1-4	CASSLREDEKLFF	TGTGCCAGCTCCCTCAGGGAAGATGAAAAACTGTTTTTT
.	TRBV7-8	.	TRBJ1-1	CASSAILWSEAFF	TGTGCCAGCTCGGCCATTCTTTGGTCTGAAGCTTTCTTT
.	TRBV2	.	TRBJ1-4	CASHRVEGEKLFF	TGTGCCAGCCACAGGGTAGAGGGAGAAAAACTGTTTTTT
.	TRBV23-1	.	TRBJ1-2	CASSQSSVKGGPYGYTF	TGCGCCAGCAGTCAATCCTCGGTCAAAGGTGGCCCCTATGGCTACACCTTC
few	TRBV3-1/TRBV3-2	.	TRBJ1-5	CASSPWDGFNQPQHF	TGTGCCAGCAGCCCGTGGGACGGATTCAATCAGCCCCAGCATTTT
.	TRBV19	TRBD1	TRBJ1-5	CASSIQDRARNQPQHF	TGTGCCAGTAGTATCCAGGACAGGGCACGCAATCAGCCCCAGCATTTT
few	TRBV30	.	TRBJ1-1	CAWSPSGTEAFF	TGTGCCTGGAGTCCATCGGGCACTGAAGCTTTCTTT
.	TRBV5-4	.	TRBJ1-2	CASSLETSDYGYTF	TGTGCCAGCAGCTTGGAGACCTCCGACTATGGCTACACCTTC
.	TRBV7-8	TRBD1	TRBJ1-5	CASSGRQGLRAPQHF	TGTGCCAGCAGCGGACGACAGGGTTTGAGAGCGCCCCAGCATTTT
.	TRBV19	.	TRBJ1-2	CASRSDILAYGYTF	TGTGCCAGTAGGTCGGACATCTTGGCCTATGGCTACACCTTC
once	TRBV9	.	TRBJ2-5	CAVRHEPSYLCRKAGWETQYF	.
once	TRBV10-1	TRBD2	TRBJ2-1	CASGVAGGRNEQFF	TGCGCCAGCGGGGTAGCGGGAGGGCGCAATGAGCAGTTCTTC
once	TRBV24-1	.	TRBJ1-5	CATSDLRSNQPQHF	TGTGCCACCAGTGATTTACGTTCCAATCAGCCCCAGCATTTT
.	TRBV5-4	TRBD1	TRBJ1-2	CASSLPGGYGYTF	TGTGCCAGCAGCTTACCAGGGGGCTATGGCTACACCTTC
.	TRBV6-4	.	TRBJ2-1	CASRAGYSYNEQFF	TGTGCCAGCAGAGCGGGTTACTCCTACAATGAGCAGTTCTTC
once	TRBV11-2	.	TRBJ2-5	CASSVQETQYF	TGTGCCAGCAGCGTCCAAGAGACCCAGTACTTC
.	TRBV6-5	.	TRBJ2-7	CASSWTGYEQYF	TGTGCCAGCAGTTGGACCGGATACGAGCAGTACTTC
.	TRBV7-2	.	TRBJ2-1	CASSRLRSGRNEQFF	TGTGCCAGCAGTCGACTTAGGTCCGGTAGGAATGAGCAGTTCTTC